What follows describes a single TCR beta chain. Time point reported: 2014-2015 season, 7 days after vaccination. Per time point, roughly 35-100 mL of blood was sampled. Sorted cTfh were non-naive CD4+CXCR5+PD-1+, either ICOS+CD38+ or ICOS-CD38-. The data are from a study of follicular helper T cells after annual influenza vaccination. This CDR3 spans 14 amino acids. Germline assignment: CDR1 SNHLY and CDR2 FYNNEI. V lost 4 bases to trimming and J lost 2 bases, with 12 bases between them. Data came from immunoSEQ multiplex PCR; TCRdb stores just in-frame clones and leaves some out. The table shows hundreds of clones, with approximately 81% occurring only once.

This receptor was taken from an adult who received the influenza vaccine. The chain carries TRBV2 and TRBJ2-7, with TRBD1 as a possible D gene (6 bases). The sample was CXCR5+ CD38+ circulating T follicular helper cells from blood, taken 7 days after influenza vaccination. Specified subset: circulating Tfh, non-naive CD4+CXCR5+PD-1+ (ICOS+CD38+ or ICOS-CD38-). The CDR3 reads CASSGGTPPYEQYF. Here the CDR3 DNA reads TGTGCCAGCAGTGGGGGGACACCCCCCTACGAGCAGTACTTC.